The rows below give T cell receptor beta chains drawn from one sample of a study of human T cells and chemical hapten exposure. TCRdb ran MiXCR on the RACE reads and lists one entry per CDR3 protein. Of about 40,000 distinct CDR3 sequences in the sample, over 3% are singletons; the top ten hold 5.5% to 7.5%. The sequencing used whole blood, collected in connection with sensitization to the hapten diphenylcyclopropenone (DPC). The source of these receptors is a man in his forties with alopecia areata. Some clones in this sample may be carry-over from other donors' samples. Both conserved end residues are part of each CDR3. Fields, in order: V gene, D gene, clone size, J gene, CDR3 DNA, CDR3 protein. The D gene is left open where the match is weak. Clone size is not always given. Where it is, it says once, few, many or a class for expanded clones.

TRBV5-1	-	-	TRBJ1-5	TGCGCCAGCAGCTTGGATGACCCTAGCAATCAGCCCCAGCATTTT	CASSLDDPSNQPQHF
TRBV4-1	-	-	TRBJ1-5	TGCGCCAGCAGCCAGGAAGGGACCCAGAGGCCCCAGCATTTT	CASSQEGTQRPQHF
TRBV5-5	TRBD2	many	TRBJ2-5	TGTGCCAGCAGCCCCGGGACTAGCGGGGGGGAGACCCAGTACTTC	CASSPGTSGGETQYF
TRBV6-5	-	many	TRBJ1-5	TGTGCCAGCAGGCTGGGTACGTCTCAGCCCCAGCATTTT	CASRLGTSQPQHF
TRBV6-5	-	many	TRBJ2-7	TGTGCCAGCAGTTACTCGTTTACATCTCCCTACGAGCAGTACTTC	CASSYSFTSPYEQYF
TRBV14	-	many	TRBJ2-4	TGTGCCAGCAGCTACGATACAGGGCCGAAAAACATTCAGTACTTC	CASSYDTGPKNIQYF
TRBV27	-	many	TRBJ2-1	TGTGCCACTAAACGTTCGGACGGCTCCTACAATGAGCAGTTCTTC	CATKRSDGSYNEQFF
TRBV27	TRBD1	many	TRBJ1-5	TGTGCCAGCAGTTCGACAGGGGTTGTCAATCAGCCCCAGCATTTT	CASSSTGVVNQPQHF
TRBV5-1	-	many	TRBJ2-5	TGCGCCAGCAGCTTGGATGGGGGCAGTGGGACCCAGTACTTC	CASSLDGGSGTQYF
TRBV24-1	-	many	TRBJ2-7	TGTGCCACCAGTGTAGGGCACGAGCAGTACTTC	CATSVGHEQYF
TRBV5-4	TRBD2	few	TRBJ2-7	TGTGCCAGCAGCCCTTGGACTAGCGGGACCGAGCAGTACTTC	CASSPWTSGTEQYF
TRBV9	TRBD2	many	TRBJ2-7	TGTGCCAGCAGCCGACTAGCCTCGTCTTACGAGCAGTACTTC	CASSRLASSYEQYF
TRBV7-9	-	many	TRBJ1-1	TGTGCCAGCAGCCCGCGTTTCCAGAGCGAGAACACTGAAGCTTTCTTT	CASSPRFQSENTEAFF
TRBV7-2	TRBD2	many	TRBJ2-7	TGTGCCAGCAGCCCCCACGGACTAGCCGAGCAGTACTTC	CASSPHGLAEQYF
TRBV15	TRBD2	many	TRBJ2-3	TGTGCCACCAGCAGCACCCTTGCGGGAGGGCCCGGAGATACGCAGTATTTT	CATSSTLAGGPGDTQYF
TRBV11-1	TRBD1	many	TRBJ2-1	TGTGCCAGCAGCTTTAGCGCGGGACAGGGGTACTACAATGAGCAGTTCTTC	CASSFSAGQGYYNEQFF
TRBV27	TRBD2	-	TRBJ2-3	TGTGCCAGCAGACCTAGCGGGAGAACAGATACGCAGTATTTT	CASRPSGRTDTQYF
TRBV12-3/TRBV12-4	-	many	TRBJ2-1	TGTGCCAGCAACACAAGGGGAGGAGATGAGCAGTTCTTC	CASNTRGGDEQFF
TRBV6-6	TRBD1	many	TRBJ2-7	TGTGCCAGCACCTCCGGGACAGGGTTTCACGAGCAGTACTTC	CASTSGTGFHEQYF
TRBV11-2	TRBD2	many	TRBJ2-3	TGTGCCAGCAGCTTCTCCCGACTAGCGGGAGGCACAGATACGCAGTATTTT	CASSFSRLAGGTDTQYF
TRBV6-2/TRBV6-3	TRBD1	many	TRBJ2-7	TGTGCCAGCAGTTACTCACAGGGGGAGCAGTACTTC	CASSYSQGEQYF
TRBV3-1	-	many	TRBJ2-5	TGTGCCAGCAGCCCCGAGAGGGAGACCCAGTACTTC	CASSPERETQYF
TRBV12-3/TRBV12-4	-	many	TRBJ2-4	TGTGCCAGCAGTTTTAATCGGGCAAACATTCAGTACTTC	CASSFNRANIQYF
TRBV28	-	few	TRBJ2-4	TGTGCCAGCAGTTTGGTGGTGTCCGGGAACATTCAGTACTTC	CASSLVVSGNIQYF
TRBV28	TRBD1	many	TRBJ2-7	TGTGCCAGCAGTCTCCTACCGGGACAGCATTCCGAGCAGTACTTC	CASSLLPGQHSEQYF
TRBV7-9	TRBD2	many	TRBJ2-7	TGTGCCAGCAGCTTAGAGGCTAGCGGGAGCTACGAGCAGTACTTC	CASSLEASGSYEQYF
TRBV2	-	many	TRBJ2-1	TGTGCCAGCAGAGAGGGAGCGCATTACAATGAGCAGTTCTTC	CASREGAHYNEQFF
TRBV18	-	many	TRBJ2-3	TGTGCCAGCTCACCAGAGTACCTGAGCACAGATACGCAGTATTTT	CASSPEYLSTDTQYF
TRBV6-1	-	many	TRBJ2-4	TGTGCCAGCAGTGAAGATGGGGCCCTGCGGGCGGCCAAAAACATTCAGTACTTC	CASSEDGALRAAKNIQYF
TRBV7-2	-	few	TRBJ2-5	TGTGCCAGCAGCTTACAGGGACAAGAGACCCAGTACTTC	CASSLQGQETQYF
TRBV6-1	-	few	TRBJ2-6	TGTGCCAGCTTTCCGATGGTGGGCCAAACCTCTGGGGCCAACGTCCTGACTTTC	CASFPMVGQTSGANVLTF
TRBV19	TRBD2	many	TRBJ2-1	TGTGCCAGTAGTTTCCAACTAGCGGGAGCTTTAAATGAGCAGTTCTTC	CASSFQLAGALNEQFF
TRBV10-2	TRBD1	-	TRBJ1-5	TGCGCCAGCTCAGGGGGCGAAGGCAATCAGCCCCAGCATTTT	CASSGGEGNQPQHF
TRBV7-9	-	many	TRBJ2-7	TGTGCCAGCAGCACCCCTGGTAACGAGCAGTACTTC	CASSTPGNEQYF
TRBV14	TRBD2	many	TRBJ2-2	TGTGCCAGCAGCCACTTAGCGGGAGATTGGACCGGGGAGCTGTTTTTT	CASSHLAGDWTGELFF
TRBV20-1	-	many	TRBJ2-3	TGCAGTGCTAGTGCGCGGGTAACAGATACGCAGTATTTT	CSASARVTDTQYF
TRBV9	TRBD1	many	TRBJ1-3	TGTGCCAGCAGCGGGATGGGACAGGCGGACGGAAACACCATATATTTT	CASSGMGQADGNTIYF
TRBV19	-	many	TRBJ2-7	TGTGCCAGCATGAGATGGGGCGAGCAGTACTTC	CASMRWGEQYF
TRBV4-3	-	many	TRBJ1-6	TGCGCCAGCAGCCAAGATCCCCAGGTTAATTCACCCCTCCACTTT	CASSQDPQVNSPLHF
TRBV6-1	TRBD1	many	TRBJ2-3	TGTGCCAGCAGTGGGGGACAGTCATACACAGATACGCAGTATTTT	CASSGGQSYTDTQYF
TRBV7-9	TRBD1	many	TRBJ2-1	TGTGCCAGCAGCAAAGGGACAGAAATTACAAATGAGCAGTTCTTC	CASSKGTEITNEQFF
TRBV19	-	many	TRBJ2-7	TGTGCCAGTAGTATAGGGCAGGGCAACGAGCAGTACTTC	CASSIGQGNEQYF
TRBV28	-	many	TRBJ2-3	TGTGCCAGCACCCGGTCAGGCGGGGCTAGCACAGATACGCAGTATTTT	CASTRSGGASTDTQYF
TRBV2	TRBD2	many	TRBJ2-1	TGTGCCAGCAGTCTAGCGGGTGCTGAGCAGTTCTTC	CASSLAGAEQFF
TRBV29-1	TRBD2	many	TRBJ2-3	TGCAGCGTTGAAATAGCGGGAGCAGGAGATACGCAGTATTTT	CSVEIAGAGDTQYF
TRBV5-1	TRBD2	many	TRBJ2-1	TGCGCCAGCAGCAAATTAGCGGGAGGCGATGAGCAGTTCTTC	CASSKLAGGDEQFF
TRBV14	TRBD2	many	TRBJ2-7	TGTGCCAGCAGCCAAGATTACGGGAGGGCCGACGAGCAGTACTTC	CASSQDYGRADEQYF
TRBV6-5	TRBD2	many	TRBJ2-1	TGTGCCAGCAGTTCGGAAAGACTAGCGGGCCGACCCAATGAGCAGTTCTTC	CASSSERLAGRPNEQFF
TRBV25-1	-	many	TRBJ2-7	TGTGCCAGCAGTGAGACCTCGCCCGCCTACGAGCAGTACTTC	CASSETSPAYEQYF
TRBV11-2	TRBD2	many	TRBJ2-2	TGTGCCAGCAGCTTGGCGGGAGAGGGCGGGGAGCTGTTTTTT	CASSLAGEGGELFF
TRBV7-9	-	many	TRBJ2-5	TGTGCCAGCAGCTTAGGAAGGACGGGTGGATTGGAGACCCAGTACTTC	CASSLGRTGGLETQYF